This entry features one T cell receptor beta chain sequence. What it recognizes is unknown. This entry belongs to a study of T cells in Graves' hyperthyroidism and ophthalmopathy. Regions amplified from RNA transcripts were the TCR beta CDR3 regions. First-round RT-PCR with HTBI primers amplified the TCR CDR3 region. From the multiplex PCR reads, TCRdb called clonotypes with MiXCR, one entry per CDR3 protein. The sample has almost 500,000 distinct CDR3 sequences, roughly 22% seen once. General observations from the study: Prediction of ophthalmopathy progression came a median around 6 months pre-onset. Appearing also in blood were most of the thyroid clonotypes expanded above 0.001. Ophthalmopathy and stable hyperthyroidism were separated by a 13 V-J model.

The CDR3 contains 16 residues. V was pared by 1 base and J by 7 bases, with 16 bases between. The germline V gene has CDR1 LGHNA and CDR2 YNFKEQ. The source is an older woman with Graves' ophthalmopathy. Sequenced material: blood. The gene calls are TRBV4-2 and TRBJ1-4, with no clear D. CDR3 loop: CASSQGQRSNGEKLFF. The CDR3 region has the DNA TGTGCCAGCAGCCAAGGTCAGCGATCGAATGGTGAAAAACTGTTTTTT.